The present T cell receptor (beta chain) was sequenced within a study of CD8+ T cells in alopecia areata (dated by TCRdb to the late 2010s). Some background on the complete study: The treated patients took part in an open-label pilot trial in which moderate-to-severe alopecia areata was treated with oral tofacitinib at 5 to 10 mg twice daily. Patients stayed on tofacitinib for 6 to 18 months and then had 6 months of follow-up off drug so that delayed response and recurrence could be assessed. To study T cell clonal expansion in alopecia areata, the researchers applied high-throughput TCRbeta sequencing to both the C3H/HeJ mouse model and human patients. Human TCRbeta sequencing covered scalp tissue and sorted CD4+ and CD8+ peripheral blood T cells from patchy and totalis/universalis alopecia areata patients and healthy controls. Tofacitinib-treated patients had biopsies at baseline and at 4 and 24 weeks of treatment, with a later scalp biopsy in several patients. Scalp clonality was compared among normal scalp (n=4), patchy alopecia areata scalp (n=8), and alopecia totalis/universalis scalp (n=8). RNA came from the PAXgene miRNA kit for fixed scalp, the miRNeasy kit for PBMCs, and the RNeasy kit for mouse skin. Amplification of TCRbeta CDR3 regions was done by immunoSEQ multiplex PCR using 35 Vbeta forward primers and 13 Jbeta reverse primers. The full study reports these points: Unlike mouse skin, where gammadelta T cells dominate, normal human skin contains resident alphabeta T cells that get sequenced too, which complicates analysis of the scalp TCR repertoire. Shared TCR sequences between patients were less evident than in mice, which may be partly attributable to HLA diversity in the patient population. Compared with normal scalp, lesional scalp, particularly in alopecia totalis/universalis, had higher clonality and more expanded CD8+ clones, which suggests antigenic drive.

Regarding this clone: What this receptor recognizes is not known. Base qualities were left out, and no much larger clone turns up one base away.

The library was made by the immunoSEQ multiplex PCR assay. To provide template for TCR sequencing, every sample had RNA extracted and reverse transcribed into cDNA. SuperScript III was used to make first-strand cDNA, primed with a 2:1 mix of oligo-dT and random hexamers. Amplification bias was assessed with a synthetic immune receptor repertoire, and residual bias was removed computationally. The study's processing was this. Raw reads were preprocessed to remove errors, and CDR3 was defined according to IMGT conventions as the region from the conserved cysteine to phenylalanine. To get clonality, Shannon entropy was normalized by log2 of the number of productive unique TCRs and the result was subtracted from 1. Whether each scalp clone was CD4 or CD8 was inferred by checking scalp TCRbeta sequences against the CD4 and CD8 repertoires from sorted blood. Not all clones reach the TCRdb copy of this immuneACCESS table, which keeps in-frame sequences only. Checked studies attribute under half of the gap to unresolved V genes and leave the rest unexplained. For V, J and clone size, that table is used; D and trimming come from the DNA. The sample records 140,000 to 150,000 clones, about 60% of which are singletons. The ten biggest clones cover 5% to 7% of the sample.

The time point label on this specimen signifies: baseline before oral tofacitinib. Lesional scalp punch biopsies and peripheral blood were collected from alopecia areata patients. PBMCs were isolated by density centrifugation and stained for CD3, CD4 and CD8, after which CD4+ and CD8+ T cells were sorted on a FACSAria. V is reduced by 3 bases and J by 7 bases, leaving a spacing of 10 bases between them. The CDR3 goes from the cysteine to the phenylalanine over 14 residues. Only the CDR3 region is kept as DNA, spanning 42 bases read in frame from base 1. For CDR1 and CDR2, the germline V gene lists MGHRA and YSYEKL.

Sequencing used CD4+ T cells sorted from blood, obtained at week 0. The sequence came from a human donor with alopecia areata. The sequence is built from TRBV4-1 and TRBJ1-6, with TRBD1 as a weak D call on 5 bases. The base sequence is TGCGCCAGCAGCCACTCAGGGCAGAATTCACCCCTCCACTTT. Its protein is CASSHSGQNSPLHF.